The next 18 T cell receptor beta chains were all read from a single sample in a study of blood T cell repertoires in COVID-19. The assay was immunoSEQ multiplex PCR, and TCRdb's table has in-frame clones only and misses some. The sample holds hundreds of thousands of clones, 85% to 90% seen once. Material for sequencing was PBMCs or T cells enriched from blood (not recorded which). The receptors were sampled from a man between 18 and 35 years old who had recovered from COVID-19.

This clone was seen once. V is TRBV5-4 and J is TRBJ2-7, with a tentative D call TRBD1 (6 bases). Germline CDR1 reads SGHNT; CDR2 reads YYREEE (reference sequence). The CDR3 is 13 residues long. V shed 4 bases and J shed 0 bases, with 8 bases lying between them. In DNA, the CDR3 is TGTGCCAGCAGCCGACAGGACTCCTACGAGCAGTACTTC. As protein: CASSRQDSYEQYF.

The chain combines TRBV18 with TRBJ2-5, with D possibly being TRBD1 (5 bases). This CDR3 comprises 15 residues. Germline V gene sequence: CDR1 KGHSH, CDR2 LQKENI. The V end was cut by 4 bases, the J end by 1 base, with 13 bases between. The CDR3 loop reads CASSQGVTIQETQYF. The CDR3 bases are TGTGCCAGCTCACAAGGGGTGACGATCCAAGAGACCCAGTACTTC.

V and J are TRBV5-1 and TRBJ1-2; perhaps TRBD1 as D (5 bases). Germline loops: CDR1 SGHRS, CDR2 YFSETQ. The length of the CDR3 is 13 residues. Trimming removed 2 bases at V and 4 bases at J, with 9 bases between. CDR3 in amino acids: CASSFQGAYGYTF. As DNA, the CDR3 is TGCGCCAGCAGCTTCCAGGGTGCCTATGGCTACACCTTC.

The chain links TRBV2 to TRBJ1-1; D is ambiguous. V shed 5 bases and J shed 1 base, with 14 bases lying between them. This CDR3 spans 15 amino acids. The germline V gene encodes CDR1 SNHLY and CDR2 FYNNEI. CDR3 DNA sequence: TGTGCCAGCAGTTGGAGAGGGAGGGCGAACACTGAAGCTTTCTTT. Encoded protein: CASSWRGRANTEAFF.

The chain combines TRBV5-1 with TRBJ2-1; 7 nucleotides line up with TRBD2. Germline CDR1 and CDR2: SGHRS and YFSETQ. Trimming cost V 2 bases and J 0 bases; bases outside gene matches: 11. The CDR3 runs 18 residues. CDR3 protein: CASSFGYSGTVSYNEQFF. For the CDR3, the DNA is TGCGCCAGCAGCTTTGGGTACAGCGGGACGGTCTCCTACAATGAGCAGTTCTTC.

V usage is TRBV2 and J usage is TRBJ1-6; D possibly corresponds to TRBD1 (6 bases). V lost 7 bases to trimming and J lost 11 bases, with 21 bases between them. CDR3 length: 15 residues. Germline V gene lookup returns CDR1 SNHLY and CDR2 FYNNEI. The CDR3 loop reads CASKRDKGVVAPLHF. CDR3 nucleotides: TGTGCCAGCAAGAGGGACAAAGGGGTGGTCGCACCCCTCCACTTT.

CDR3 DNA sequence: TGTGCCAGCAGCATCGCGGGGGGGAACTATGGCTACACCTTC. Its protein is CASSIAGGNYGYTF. The rearrangement joins TRBV11-1 to TRBJ1-2; D is perhaps TRBD1 (5 bases). CDR3 length equals 14 residues. Trimming shortened V by 5 bases and J by 2 bases, and 12 bases separated the two germline ends. Germline CDR1 is SGHAT and CDR2 is FQDESV (reference sequence).

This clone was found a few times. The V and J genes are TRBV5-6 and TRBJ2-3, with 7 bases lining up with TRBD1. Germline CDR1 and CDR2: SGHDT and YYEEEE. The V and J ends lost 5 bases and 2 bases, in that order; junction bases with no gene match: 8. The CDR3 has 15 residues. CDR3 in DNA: TGTGCCAGCAGGGCGAGGGGGCTATCCACAGATACGCAGTATTTT. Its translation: CASRARGLSTDTQYF. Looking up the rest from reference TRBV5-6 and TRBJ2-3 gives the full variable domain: DAGVTQSPTHLIKTRGQQVTLRCSPKSGHDTVSWYQQALGQGPQFIFQYYEEEERQRGNFPDRFSGHQFPNYSSELNVNALLLGDSALYLCASRARGLSTDTQYFGPGTRLTVL.

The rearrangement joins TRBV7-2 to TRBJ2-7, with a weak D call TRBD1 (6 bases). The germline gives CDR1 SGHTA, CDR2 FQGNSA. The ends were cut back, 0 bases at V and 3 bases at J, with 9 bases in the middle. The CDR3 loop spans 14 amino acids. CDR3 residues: CASSLAAGVYEQYF. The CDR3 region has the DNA TGTGCCAGCAGCTTAGCGGCAGGGGTCTACGAGCAGTACTTC.

The CDR3 is CASSQDWRASPWYGYTF. CDR3 sequence (DNA): TGTGCCAGCAGCCAAGATTGGAGGGCAAGCCCTTGGTATGGCTACACCTTC. V and J are TRBV3-1 (or the pseudogene TRBV3-2) and TRBJ1-2; D gene uncertain. The CDR3 totals 17 residues. CDR1 and CDR2 from the germline V gene are LGHDT and YNNKEL (reference sequence). Trimming pared 0 bases from V and 5 bases from J, leaving 19 bases between.

The CDR3 here is CASSSLYEQYF. As DNA, the CDR3 is TGTGCCAGCAGTTCTCTTTACGAGCAGTACTTC. The chain employs TRBV6-6 and TRBJ2-7, with D uncertain. Trimming stripped 4 bases from V and 4 bases from J, with 5 bases between. The CDR3 runs to 11 residues. Germline V CDR1 and CDR2: MNHNY, SVGAGI (reference sequence).

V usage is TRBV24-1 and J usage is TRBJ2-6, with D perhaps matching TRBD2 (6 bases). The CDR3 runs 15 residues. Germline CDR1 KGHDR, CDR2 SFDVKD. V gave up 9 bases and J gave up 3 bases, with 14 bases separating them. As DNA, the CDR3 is TGTGCCACCGGGACTCGACAAAGTGGGGCCAACGTCCTGACTTTC. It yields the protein CATGTRQSGANVLTF.

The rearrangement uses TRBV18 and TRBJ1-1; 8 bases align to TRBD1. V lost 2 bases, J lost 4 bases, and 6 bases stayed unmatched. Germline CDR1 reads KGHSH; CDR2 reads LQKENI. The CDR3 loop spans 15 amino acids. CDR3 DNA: TGTGCCAGCTCACCATCCTCGACAGGGGTCACTGAAGCTTTCTTT. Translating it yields CASSPSSTGVTEAFF.

The CDR3 is CASSTLAGVNEQFF. CDR3 sequence (DNA): TGTGCCAGCAGCACCTTAGCGGGAGTGAATGAGCAGTTCTTC. This sequence joins TRBV7-3 and TRBJ2-1; 9 bases are a match to TRBD2. The CDR3 runs 14 residues. J gave up 7 bases and V 5 bases, and 6 bases lay outside the gene matches. Per the germline V gene, CDR1 is SGHTA and CDR2 is FQGTGA.

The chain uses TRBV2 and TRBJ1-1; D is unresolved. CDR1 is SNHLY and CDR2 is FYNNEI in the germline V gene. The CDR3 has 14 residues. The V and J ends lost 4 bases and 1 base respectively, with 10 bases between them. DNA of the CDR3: TGTGCCAGCAGTGGTGCCTATTCGAACACTGAAGCTTTCTTT. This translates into CASSGAYSNTEAFF.

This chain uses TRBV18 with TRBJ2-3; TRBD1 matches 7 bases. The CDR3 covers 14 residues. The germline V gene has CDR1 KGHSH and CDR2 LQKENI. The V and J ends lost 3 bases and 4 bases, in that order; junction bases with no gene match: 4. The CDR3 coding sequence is TGTGCCAGCTCACCCCTCACAGGGGCAGATACGCAGTATTTT. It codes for CASSPLTGADTQYF.

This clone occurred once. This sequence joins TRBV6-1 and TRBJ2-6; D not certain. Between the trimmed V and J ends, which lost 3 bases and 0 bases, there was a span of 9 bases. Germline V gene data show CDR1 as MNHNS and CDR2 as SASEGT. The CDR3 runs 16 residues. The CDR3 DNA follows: TGTGCCAGCAGTGACAGTATTGCCTCTGGGGCCAACGTCCTGACTTTC. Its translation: CASSDSIASGANVLTF.

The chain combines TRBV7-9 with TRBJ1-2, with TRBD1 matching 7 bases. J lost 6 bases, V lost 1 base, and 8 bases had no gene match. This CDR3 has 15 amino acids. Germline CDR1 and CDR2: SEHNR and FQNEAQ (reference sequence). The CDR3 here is CASSLEIDRADGYTF. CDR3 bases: TGTGCCAGCAGCTTAGAGATCGACAGGGCGGATGGCTACACCTTC.